Below are 13 T cell receptor beta chains sequenced from a single sample in a study of shared clonotypes between healthy human individuals. The data were produced by immunoSEQ multiplex PCR, yet TCRdb's version contains in-frame clones alone and is incomplete. The table lists roughly 2.5 million clones, approximately 92% of them singletons, with roughly 0.15% in the top ten. The sample consisted of naive CD4+ T cells sorted from blood. Sample subset: CD45RA+ positively selected. The receptors stem from a man aged 18 to 30 in good health.

This chain uses TRBV21-1 with TRBJ2-1; TRBD2, the D gene given by the table, was not confirmed from the DNA. TRBV21-1 represents a pseudogene. This CDR3 comprises 16 residues. The CDR3 loop reads CASSSLRGPEGGEQFF. CDR3 DNA: TGTGCCAGCAGCTCCCTACGGGGCCCCGAGGGAGGTGAGCAGTTCTTC.

In regard to this clone: Distinct nucleotide sequences in the sample also encode this CDR3. The chain employs TRBV5-6 and TRBJ2-5; no clear D gene. Germline V CDR1 and CDR2: SGHDT, YYEEEE. The CDR3 loop spans 13 amino acids. V lost 0 bases, J lost 2 bases, and 5 bases lay in between. The chain's CDR3 is CASSLVQQETQYF. The CDR3 DNA reads as TGTGCCAGCAGCTTGGTACAGCAAGAGACCCAGTACTTC.

The V and J genes are TRBV6-1 and TRBJ1-2; D remains ambiguous. This CDR3 spans 12 amino acids. Germline V gives CDR1 MNHNS, CDR2 SASEGT. Trimming left V 2 bases short and J 5 bases short, with 6 bases between. The CDR3 coding sequence is TGTGCCAGCAGTGAATCAGCTTATGGCTACACCTTC. Amino acids: CASSESAYGYTF.

Concerning this clone: In the same sample, other DNA sequences code for this CDR3. This rearrangement joins TRBV18 to TRBJ2-3; D is undetermined. From germline, CDR1 is KGHSH and CDR2 LQKENI. Trimming left V 3 bases short and J 6 bases short, with 4 bases between. The CDR3 has 11 amino acids. The CDR3 sequence: CASSPEDTQYF. CDR3 nucleotides: TGTGCCAGCTCACCCGAGGATACGCAGTATTTT. Full variable domain (remainder filled in from reference TRBV18 and TRBJ2-3): NAGVMQNPRHLVRRRGQEARLRCSPMKGHSHVYWYRQLPEEGLKFMVYLQKENIIDESGMPKERFSAEFPKEGPSILRIQQVVRGDSAAYFCASSPEDTQYFGPGTRLTVL.

J is TRBJ2-2 and V is TRBV28, with no clear D. Trimming pared 5 bases from V and 3 bases from J, leaving 4 bases between. Germline CDR1 and CDR2: MDHEN and SYDVKM. The CDR3 length is 12 residues. The CDR3 DNA is TGTGCCAGCAGTCCCTACACCGGGGAGCTGTTTTTT. It translates to CASSPYTGELFF.

This chain connects TRBV2 to TRBJ2-2; TRBD1 agrees at 7 bases. This CDR3 is 13 amino acids long. The germline gives CDR1 SNHLY, CDR2 FYNNEI. The V segment lost 6 bases and the J segment 6 bases; nucleotides outside the gene matches: 4. CDR3: CASRKTGAGELFF. DNA of the CDR3: TGTGCCAGCAGGAAAACAGGGGCCGGGGAGCTGTTTTTT.

The chain is built from TRBV5-1 and TRBJ1-4; maybe TRBD1 (5 bases). The V and J ends lost 5 bases and 0 bases respectively, with 8 bases between them. From germline, CDR1 is SGHRS and CDR2 YFSETQ. The CDR3 is 14 amino acids. This CDR3 reads CASRLTATNEKLFF. The CDR3 DNA is TGCGCCAGCAGGCTGACAGCAACTAATGAAAAACTGTTTTTT.

The rearrangement joins TRBV10-3 to TRBJ1-2, with TRBD1 matching 7 bases. CDR3 length: 17 residues. After removal of 0 bases from V and 2 bases from J, the junction contained 9 bases not matched to a gene. The germline CDR1 and CDR2 sequences are ENHRY and SYGVKD. CDR3 DNA sequence: TGTGCCATCAGTGAGTCCCCGGTGACAGGGCTGAACTATGGCTACACCTTC. This translates into CAISESPVTGLNYGYTF.

V gene TRBV5-4 combines with J gene TRBJ1-5; TRBD1 matches at 10 bases. Unmatched junction bases numbered 6, after V lost 4 bases and J lost 5 bases. This CDR3 has 15 amino acids. The V gene's germline CDR1 is SGHNT and CDR2 YYREEE (reference sequence). The CDR3 here is CASSAGTGVYQPQHF. DNA of the CDR3: TGTGCCAGCAGCGCCGGGACAGGGGTGTATCAGCCCCAGCATTTT. Combining the CDR3 with reference TRBV5-4 and TRBJ1-5 gives the whole variable domain ETGVTQSPTHLIKTRGQQVTLRCSSQSGHNTVSWYQQALGQGPQFIFQYYREEENGRGNFPPRFSGLQFPNYSSELNVNALELDDSALYLCASSAGTGVYQPQHFGDGTRLSIL.

The chain recombines TRBV28 with TRBJ1-1; D is possibly TRBD1 (5 bases). This CDR3 region has 15 residues. V was clipped by 3 bases and J by 1 base, with 12 bases between them. The germline V gene encodes CDR1 MDHEN and CDR2 SYDVKM. CDR3 coding DNA: TGTGCCAGCAGTTTCCAAGGAAGGGGGAACACTGAAGCTTTCTTT. This translates into CASSFQGRGNTEAFF.

In its sample, this clone was seen once. Other DNA sequences in this sample translate to the same CDR3. CDR3 DNA sequence: TGTGCCAGCAGCTCCCTAGCAGGCACTGAAGCTTTCTTT. It yields the protein CASSSLAGTEAFF. This rearrangement joins TRBV7-2 to TRBJ1-1, with unresolved D. Germline V gives CDR1 SGHTA, CDR2 FQGNSA. V was pared by 4 bases and J by 4 bases, with 10 bases between. The CDR3 covers 13 residues.

The chain employs TRBV30 and TRBJ2-2; 9 positions match TRBD1. The CDR3 consists of 16 residues. Germline values: CDR1 GTSNPN, CDR2 SVGIG (reference sequence). J was trimmed by 3 bases and V by 0 bases; bases with no gene match: 5. CDR3 sequence reads: CAWSVGTGLYTGELFF. As DNA, the CDR3 is TGTGCCTGGAGTGTAGGGACAGGGCTCTACACCGGGGAGCTGTTTTTT.

The rearrangement uses TRBV5-5 and TRBJ1-5; possibly TRBD1 for D (5 bases). Germline CDR1 reads SGHKS; CDR2 reads YYEKEE (reference sequence). The CDR3 contains 17 residues. Trimming took off 2 bases at V and 4 bases at J, with 19 bases between the two ends. This CDR3 reads CASSFVPSSGGNQPQHF. The DNA for the CDR3 is TGTGCCAGCAGCTTTGTTCCAAGCAGTGGGGGAAATCAGCCCCAGCATTTT.